This TCR beta chain was recovered during a study of T-cell reconstitution after alpha-beta-depleted transplantation in children. Study outcomes and limitations: Fresh T-cell production supplied most of the T-cell counts and diversity seen one year after transplant. There were reportedly several hundred expanded graft clones from which alpha-beta T cells came about two months after transplant. Day-60 TCRbeta diversity that was high in some patients was derived from surviving recipient T cells and thymic progenitors.

Unique molecular identifiers were used to barcode this TCRbeta library. TCRdb itself ran the PCR reads through MiXCR, one entry per CDR3 protein. The data hold hundreds of thousands of distinct CDR3 sequences, with 13% observed a single time. CDR3 length: 15 residues. Looked up from germline, CDR1 is SGHAT and CDR2 is FQDESV (reference sequence). The V segment lost 3 bases and the J segment 3 bases; nucleotides outside the gene matches: 7. Concerning this clonotype: Its matching antigen is unknown.

The V gene is TRBV11-1, the J gene TRBJ2-7; 8 bases match TRBD1. This specimen consisted of PBMCs, mostly from graft donor cells, obtained 360 days after TCRalphabeta/CD19-depleted stem cell transplant. This receptor was taken from a male patient younger than 18 who had a stem cell transplant for acute myeloid leukemia, so the T cells may come from the graft donor. The CDR3 loop is CASSFGTGLLYEQYF. CDR3 in DNA: TGTGCCAGCAGCTTCGGGACAGGTCTTCTCTACGAGCAGTACTTC.